This TCR beta chain originates from a study of T cells in Graves' hyperthyroidism and ophthalmopathy. Comments on this clonotype: The target antigen is unknown.

Study findings and constraints: The model's output predicted ophthalmopathy at a median of around 7 months prior to onset.

Regions amplified from RNA transcripts were the TCR beta CDR3 regions. Using the HTBI primer set, a first-round RT-PCR was run on the TCR CDR3. A single record per CDR3 protein comes from TCRdb applying MiXCR to the multiplex PCR reads. The table includes about 640,000 distinct CDR3 sequences, 20% detected once. After removal of 2 bases from V and 8 bases from J, the junction contained 4 bases not matched to a gene. Per germline, CDR1 SGHRS and CDR2 YFSETQ. This CDR3 has 13 residues. The clonotype was recovered from a man younger than 40 with Graves' ophthalmopathy. Sequenced: blood. The chain couples TRBV5-1 to TRBJ1-2; 9 positions match TRBD1. The CDR3 sequence: CASSFRDRDGYTF. In DNA, the CDR3 is TGCGCCAGCAGCTTCCGGGACAGGGACGGCTACACCTTC.